The rows below give T cell receptor beta chains drawn from one sample of a study of blood T cell repertoires in COVID-19. Repertoires were generated with immunoSEQ multiplex PCR, while TCRdb's copy carries only in-frame clones and drops some. Among 200,000 or so clones, approximately 92% were seen once, and the ten largest hold more than 3%. What was sequenced was PBMCs or T cells enriched from blood (not recorded which). The origin of the receptors is a woman aged 18 to 35 in a cohort exposed to, infected with or recovered from COVID-19 (not recorded which). CDR3s include the opening cysteine and the closing phenylalanine or tryptophan. A D gene is named only where the DNA matches it firmly.

V gene,D gene,J gene,CDR3 DNA,CDR3 protein
TRBV19,-,TRBJ2-1,TGTGCCAGTAGTAACGGGACAGGGGTCCTAGCGGGAGTTTATGAGCAGTTCTTC,CASSNGTGVLAGVYEQFF
TRBV29-1,-,TRBJ2-1,TGCAGCGTTGATGCGAGCTCCTACAATGAGCAGTTCTTC,CSVDASSYNEQFF
TRBV5-1,TRBD1,TRBJ1-6,TGCGCCAGCGGTAACCGGGACAGAAATTCACCCCTCCACTTT,CASGNRDRNSPLHF
TRBV13,-,TRBJ1-1,TGTGCCAGCAGCCCCGAAGCCCGGGGGAGATCGGCTTTCTTT,CASSPEARGRSAFF
TRBV11-2,TRBD2,TRBJ2-7,TGTGCCAGCAGCTTAGACCGGACTAGCGGCTACGAGCAGTACTTC,CASSLDRTSGYEQYF
TRBV7-8,TRBD2,TRBJ2-1,TGTGCCAGCAGCTCACGGGAGGCCCCCTACAATGAGCAGTTCTTC,CASSSREAPYNEQFF
TRBV6-1,-,TRBJ1-5,TGTGCCAGCAGTGACGCCAGCGCCTATAGCAATCAGCCCCAGCATTTT,CASSDASAYSNQPQHF
TRBV12-1,-,TRBJ2-4,TGTGCCAGCAGCCCGTTGACAGGACCCAAAAACATTCAGTACTTC,CASSPLTGPKNIQYF
TRBV10-3,TRBD1,TRBJ2-3,TGTGCCTTGAAGGACAGGGAGAGCACAGATACGCAGTATTTT,CALKDRESTDTQYF
TRBV10-3,TRBD1,TRBJ2-7,TGTGCCATCAGCGAAGGACAGGGGCTCTACGAGCAGTACTTC,CAISEGQGLYEQYF
TRBV6-5,TRBD1,TRBJ2-1,TGTGCCAGCATGCCCAACAGGGGGTCCTACAATGAGCAGTTCTTC,CASMPNRGSYNEQFF